A selection of T cell receptor beta chains follows, all from one sample in a study of vaccination and CD4 T cells after COVID-19. Their specific antigens are unknown. One entry per CDR3 protein results from TCRdb running MiXCR on the PCR reads. The table lists under 20,000 distinct CDR3 sequences, 70% of them singletons. Sequenced material: CD4+ T cells from blood, cultured in vitro. These receptors originate from a human donor who had recovered from COVID-19. Each CDR3 is given with its conserved first and last residue. D genes are given only for firm matches. Some rows mark clone size as missing; the rest say once, few, many or name a class of expanded clone.

clone_size j_call v_call d_call cdr3_nt cdr3_aa
- TRBJ2-2 TRBV28 - TGTGCCAGCAGTTTTGGGTCTAGTGTCACCGGGGAGCTGTTTTTT CASSFGSSVTGELFF
few TRBJ1-3 TRBV11-2 - TGTGCCAGCAGCTTAGTAGGGGCTGGAAACACCATATATTTT CASSLVGAGNTIYF
- TRBJ2-7 TRBV15 TRBD1 TGTGCCACTGGGACAGGGGAGCGCTACGAGCAGTACTTC CATGTGERYEQYF
few TRBJ1-5 TRBV7-5 - - CISVPEEGRSYSNQPQHF
large TRBJ2-7 TRBV12-3/TRBV12-4 - TGTGCCAGCAGAGAAGCGGCAAGGGGTGAGCAGTACTTC CASREAARGEQYF
- TRBJ2-4 TRBV20-1 TRBD1 TGCAGTGCCGATGACAGGGGGGAAAACATTCAGTACTTC CSADDRGENIQYF
- TRBJ2-5 TRBV5-1 - TGCGCCAGCAGCCTGGGACTCGATGTGGGGGAGACCCAGTACTTC CASSLGLDVGETQYF
- TRBJ2-7 TRBV6-1 TRBD2 TGTGCCAGCACCCTACTAGCGGGGAGGAACTACGAGCAGTACTTC CASTLLAGRNYEQYF
- TRBJ1-2 TRBV7-2 - TGTGCCAGCAGCTACTCAACAGGGAGCTATGGCTACACCTTC CASSYSTGSYGYTF
- TRBJ1-1 TRBV6-2/TRBV6-3 TRBD1 TGTGCCAGCAGTTACTATGGGACAGGGAGGACTGAAGCTTTCTTT CASSYYGTGRTEAFF
- TRBJ1-1 TRBV7-9 - TGTGCCAGCAGCCCACAAACGGGCGCAGTCAACACTGAAGCTTTCTTT CASSPQTGAVNTEAFF
- TRBJ1-1 TRBV28 - TGTGCCAGCAGGGAGGGTTTCAGCGAAGCTTTCTTT CASREGFSEAFF
- TRBJ2-5 TRBV6-1 - TGTGCCAGCAGTGTCAAGGGGCGGGAGACCCAGTACTTC CASSVKGRETQYF
- TRBJ2-3 TRBV20-1 - TGCAGTGCTTCGGCGCCAAGCACAGATACGCAGTATTTT CSASAPSTDTQYF
- TRBJ2-3 TRBV19 TRBD1 TGTGCCAGTAGTATATTGGACAGGGTCGATACGCAGTATTTT CASSILDRVDTQYF
- TRBJ2-7 TRBV15 - TGTGCCACCAGCAGAGCCCGGGGGCGATTGGACGAGCAGTACTTC CATSRARGRLDEQYF
- TRBJ1-6 TRBV11-2 - TGTGCCAGCAGCTTAGGGCAGGGACTCCACTTT CASSLGQGLHF
- TRBJ1-5 TRBV30 - TGTGCCTGGAGTCCACCCCCCGGGGCAGTCAATCAGCCCCAGCATTTT CAWSPPPGAVNQPQHF
- TRBJ1-3 TRBV6-1 - TGTGCCAGCATGGCCTCCTTCTCTGGAAACACCATATATTTT CASMASFSGNTIYF
- TRBJ2-3 TRBV7-2 TRBD2 TGTGCCAGCAGCCCACGACCGGGACTAGCAACAGATACGCAGTATTTT CASSPRPGLATDTQYF
few TRBJ2-5 TRBV2 - TGTGCCAGCAGTGAACAGGGGAGATGGGAGACCCAGTACTTC CASSEQGRWETQYF
- TRBJ2-7 TRBV7-9 TRBD1 TGTGCCAGCAGCCATGACTCAGACAGGGACTACGAGCAGTACTTC CASSHDSDRDYEQYF
- TRBJ1-1 TRBV7-9 - TGTGCCAGCACCACCAGCCCAAGGAACACTGAAGCTTTCTTT CASTTSPRNTEAFF
- TRBJ1-1 TRBV6-5 TRBD1 TGTGCCAGCAGTTACGGCCCAGGGGGGTTCACTGAAGCTTTCTTT CASSYGPGGFTEAFF
- TRBJ1-2 TRBV5-3 - TGTGCCAGCAGCTTGGACGTCTATGGCTACACCTTC CASSLDVYGYTF
- TRBJ1-2 TRBV20-1 - TGCAGTGCTAGGAAGGGGGACGGCTACACCTTC CSARKGDGYTF
- TRBJ1-6 TRBV6-1 TRBD1 TGTGCCAGCAGTGATCGGGACAGACACTATAATTCACCCCTCCACTTT CASSDRDRHYNSPLHF
- TRBJ2-7 TRBV19 TRBD2 TGTGCCAGTAGTTTCCGTAGCGGGATAGGGTCCTACGAGCAGTACTTC CASSFRSGIGSYEQYF
- TRBJ1-5 TRBV30 - TGTGCCTGGAGTGGGTGGGCCTCCGTCGGGCAGCCCCAGCATTTT CAWSGWASVGQPQHF
- TRBJ2-5 TRBV7-9 - TGTGCCAGCAGTCCGGGACGCTTGCAAGAGACCCAGTACTTC CASSPGRLQETQYF
- TRBJ2-3 TRBV18 TRBD1 TGTGCCAGCTCAAGAGGGACAGCCACAGATACGCAGTATTTT CASSRGTATDTQYF
- TRBJ1-2 TRBV6-1 - TGTGCCTCCAAAGACAGCGATGAGTATGGCTACACCTTC CASKDSDEYGYTF
- TRBJ1-5 TRBV27 - TGTGCCAGCAGATATTCCGGGGCTAGCAATCAGCCCCAGCATTTT CASRYSGASNQPQHF
few TRBJ1-1 TRBV19 - TGTGCCAGTAGTACCCGGCGGGGCCCGCCTCTTGAAGCTTTCTTT CASSTRRGPPLEAFF
- TRBJ1-2 TRBV5-8 - TGTGCCAGCAGCTTGGCGGAGAACTATGGCTACACCTTC CASSLAENYGYTF
- TRBJ1-1 TRBV6-1 - TGTGCCAGCAAGGGCGCGGGAGTAACTGAAGCTTTCTTT CASKGAGVTEAFF
- TRBJ1-2 TRBV19 TRBD1 TGTGCCAGTAGTATAGCTGCCGGGACAGGGGGCAGTGGTGGCTACACCTTC CASSIAAGTGGSGGYTF
- TRBJ2-5 TRBV6-2/TRBV6-3 - TGTGCCAGCAGTTCCGACGGGAAAGAGACCCAGTACTTC CASSSDGKETQYF
- TRBJ2-7 TRBV2 TRBD1 TGTGCCAGCGACGGGACAGGGGGCAGGTACGAGCAGTACTTC CASDGTGGRYEQYF
- TRBJ1-2 TRBV7-8 - TGTGCCAGCAGCACCTCGGGGATTGGCTACACCTTC CASSTSGIGYTF
- TRBJ1-1 TRBV7-2 - TGTGCCAGCAGCCTTCGGGACATGAGGAACGTGAACACTGAAGCTTTCTTT CASSLRDMRNVNTEAFF
- TRBJ1-1 TRBV5-1 - TGCGCCAGCAGCTTTGAGGGTGCTGAAGCTTTCTTT CASSFEGAEAFF
- TRBJ1-5 TRBV6-4 - TGTGCCAGCAGTGCCGAACACAATCAGCCCCAGCATTTT CASSAEHNQPQHF
- TRBJ2-1 TRBV7-2 - TGTGCCAGCAGCTTTATCAGGGGATCCTACAATGAGCAGTTCTTC CASSFIRGSYNEQFF
- TRBJ2-5 TRBV6-2/TRBV6-3 TRBD2 TGTGCCAGCAGTTCACGGACTAGCGGGAGGGCCCGGGAGACCCAGTACTTC CASSSRTSGRARETQYF
- TRBJ1-5 TRBV2 - TGTGCCAGCAGCGTACAGGCTGAGGGTCAGCCCCAGCATTTT CASSVQAEGQPQHF
- TRBJ2-1 TRBV15 - TGTGCCACCAGCAGAGAGAGACTCGCCCCCAACAATGAGCAGTTCTTC CATSRERLAPNNEQFF
- TRBJ1-4 TRBV6-5 - TGTGCCAGCAGTTACGGGGCCGAAAAACTGTTTTTT CASSYGAEKLFF